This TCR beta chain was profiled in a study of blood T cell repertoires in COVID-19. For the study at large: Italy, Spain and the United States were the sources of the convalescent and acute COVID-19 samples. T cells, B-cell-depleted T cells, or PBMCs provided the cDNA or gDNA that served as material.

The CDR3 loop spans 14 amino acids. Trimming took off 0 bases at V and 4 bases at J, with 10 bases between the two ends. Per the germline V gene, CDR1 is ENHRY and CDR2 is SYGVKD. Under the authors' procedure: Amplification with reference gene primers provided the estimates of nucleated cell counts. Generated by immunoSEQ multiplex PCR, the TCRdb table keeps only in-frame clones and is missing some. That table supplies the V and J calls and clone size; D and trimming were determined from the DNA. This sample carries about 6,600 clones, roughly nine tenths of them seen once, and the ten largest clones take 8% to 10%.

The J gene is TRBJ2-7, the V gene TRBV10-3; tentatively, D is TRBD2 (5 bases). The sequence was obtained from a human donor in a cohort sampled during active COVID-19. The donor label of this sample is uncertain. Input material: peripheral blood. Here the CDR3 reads CAISESQRGYEQYF. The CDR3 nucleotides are TGTGCCATCAGTGAGTCGCAAAGAGGGTACGAGCAGTACTTC.